Listed here are 10 T cell receptor beta chains from one sample, sequenced in a study of tumor-infiltrating lymphocytes in primary liver carcinoma. From around 500 ng of total RNA, TCR beta-specific cDNA was reverse-transcribed using a constant-region primer. Sequencing libraries for TCR beta derived from three nested multiplex PCR rounds that used slightly modified ARM-PCR. The opening two PCR rounds, around 11 cycles each, paired TRBV1-TRBV30 forward primers with a C-beta reverse primer. TCRdb fed the multiplex PCR reads into MiXCR, producing one record per CDR3 protein. The sample has about 120,000 distinct CDR3 sequences, around two thirds seen once. DNA and RNA were both co-extracted from about 19-30 mg of bulk tissue that had not been sorted. The sequencing sample was made of liver tumor tissue from sampling region 1. Subset described: tumor region T1, superior pole. These receptors all stem from a woman aged 55-70 years with primary liver carcinoma and hepatitis B virus infection.

On this clonotype: A single base separates this from a much larger clone, so it may be a read error. The chain uses TRBV14 and TRBJ1-1; TRBD1 is a possible D gene (6 bases). Trimming shortened V by 4 bases and J by 4 bases, and 22 bases separated the two germline ends. CDR3 size: 17 residues. Germline CDR1 and CDR2: SGHDN and FVKESK. CDR3 sequence: CASSPRQGRVGTTEAFF. The DNA of the CDR3 is TGTGCCAGCAGCCCGAGGCAGGGGAGAGTGGGGACCACTGAAGCTTTCTTT.

Remarks on this clonotype: A much larger clone differs from this one at a single base, so this may be a read error. The chain recombines TRBV29-1 with TRBJ1-2; 12 nucleotides agree with TRBD1. There are 14 residues in the CDR3. Germline V gene data show CDR1 as SQVTM and CDR2 as ANQGSEA. As DNA, the CDR3 is TGCAGCGTTGAGGGACAGGGGGCAGACTATAGCTACACCTTC. This gives the protein CSVEGQGADYSYTF.

In the case of this clonotype: Its ends do not fully match the called genes, so a read error is possible. CDR3 nucleotides: TGTGCCAGCATCTTAATGACGGGGGAGACCCAGTACTTC. It is translated as CASILMTGETQYF. The chain joins TRBV11-2 to TRBJ2-5, with D possibly matching TRBD2 (5 bases). CDR1 is SGHAT and CDR2 is FQNNGV in the germline V gene. This CDR3 region has 13 residues.

Concerning this clonotype: A much bigger clone sits one base away, suggesting this may be a read error. The chain uses TRBV10-3 and TRBJ1-1; D not certain. Germline V CDR1 and CDR2: ENHRY, SYGVKD. The CDR3 length is 13 residues. The germline V and J ends were trimmed by 6 bases and 2 bases, with 10 bases remaining between them. For the CDR3, the DNA is TGTGCCATCAGAATTGACGGTAACACTGAAGCTTTCTTT. Protein: CAIRIDGNTEAFF.

To note about this clonotype: Sequence at one end of the junction differs from germline and may be a read error. The chain has TRBV13 and TRBJ2-1; 11 bases are a match to TRBD2. The CDR3 length is 15 residues. Per germline, CDR1 PRHDT and CDR2 FYEKMQ (reference sequence). CDR3 amino acids: CDSRIAGGGFNEQFF. In DNA form, the CDR3 reads TGTGACAGCAGAATAGCGGGAGGGGGGTTCAATGAGCAGTTCTTC. Combining the CDR3 with reference TRBV13 and TRBJ2-1 gives the whole variable domain AAGVIQSPRHLIKEKRETATLKCYPIPRHDTVYWYQQGPGQDPQFLISFYEKMQSDKGSIPDRFSAQQFSDYHSELNMSSLELGDSALYFCDSRIAGGGFNEQFFGPGTRLTVL.

The chain employs TRBV5-8 and TRBJ1-5; D gene ambiguous. The ends were cut back, 6 bases at V and 6 bases at J, with 16 bases in the middle. CDR3 length equals 14 residues. Germline lookup yields CDR1 SGHTS and CDR2 YDEGEE. Here the CDR3 reads CASTWLLASQPQHF. As DNA, the CDR3 is TGTGCCAGCACCTGGTTACTAGCTAGTCAGCCCCAGCATTTT.

Only one count was recorded for this clonotype. The chain recombines TRBV11-2 with TRBJ2-6; no firm D call. Trimming took off 1 base at V and 6 bases at J, with 13 bases between the two ends. The CDR3 runs 16 residues. Germline V gene sequence: CDR1 SGHAT, CDR2 FQNNGV. Written as DNA, the CDR3 is TGTGCCAGCAGCTTAGGGGTTTTCTCCGAGGCCAACGTCCTGACTTTC. Residues: CASSLGVFSEANVLTF. The full variable domain, completed using reference TRBV11-2 and TRBJ2-6, is EAGVAQSPRYKIIEKRQSVAFWCNPISGHATLYWYQQILGQGPKLLIQFQNNGVVDDSQLPKDRFSAERLKGVDSTLKIQPAKLEDSAVYLCASSLGVFSEANVLTFGAGSRLTVL.

This clonotype has a count of ten or more. The rearrangement links TRBV6-5 to TRBJ2-5; D uncertain. Trimming cost V 2 bases and J 3 bases, with 13 bases left between them. Germline lookup yields CDR1 MNHEY and CDR2 SVGAGI. The CDR3 length is 15 residues. CDR3 sequence reads: CASSYSSQAEETQYF. In DNA form, the CDR3 reads TGTGCCAGCAGTTACAGCTCTCAGGCCGAAGAGACCCAGTACTTC.

As for this clonotype: Mismatch with germline at one junction end may stem from a read error. The chain carries TRBV11-3 and TRBJ2-1, with 9 bases aligning to TRBD2. CDR1 is SGHNT and CDR2 is YENEEA in the germline V gene. The CDR3 consists of 15 residues. The CDR3 DNA is TGTACCAGCAGATTAGGGAGTAGCGGGAGTCTTGAGCAGTTCTTC. Translating gives CTSRLGSSGSLEQFF.

To note about this clonotype: One end of the junction fails to match germline, which may point to a read error. The chain links TRBV11-1 to TRBJ2-7; D is unresolved. CDR1 is SGHAT, CDR2 FQDESV, per germline (reference sequence). The CDR3 is 13 amino acids. The chain's CDR3 is CTSRLVQAYEQYF. The CDR3 nucleotides read TGTACCAGCAGATTGGTACAAGCCTACGAGCAGTACTTC.